These 28 T cell receptor beta chains were all obtained from the same sample, sequenced in a study of neoadjuvant anti-PD-1 for oral cavity cancer (dated by TCRdb to 2020 to 2023). Per the publication, the time point label means: before neoadjuvant nivolumab. The library relied on the immunoSEQ multiplex PCR assay. TCRdb retrieved this table from immuneACCESS and kept in-frame rearrangements only. Not all clones are present; in checked studies, unresolved V genes account for under half, and no reason is known for the remainder. A total of roughly 34,000 clones appear in this sample, approximately 87% of them only once. Of the sample, 3.5% to 4.5% is held by the ten largest clones. The sequenced sample was PBMCs, obtained before nivolumab (anti-PD-1) treatment. These receptors were taken from a person aged 40 to 85 with oral cavity squamous cell carcinoma.

J is TRBJ2-7 and V is TRBV27, with TRBD1 matching over 9 bases. The V segment lost 6 bases and the J segment 4 bases; nucleotides outside the gene matches: 7. This CDR3 comprises 14 residues. Per the germline V gene, CDR1 is MNHEY and CDR2 is SMNVEV (reference sequence). The CDR3 region has the DNA TGTGCCAGCAGAGAGACAGGGGGGGGGTACGAGCAGTACTTC. Its translation is CASRETGGGYEQYF.

The chain recombines TRBV4-3 with TRBJ1-5, with 10 bases aligning to TRBD1. With V trimmed by 3 bases and J by 0 bases, 2 bases remained unmatched. Germline CDR1 LGHNA, CDR2 YSLEER. CDR3 length equals 16 residues. The CDR3 coding sequence is TGCGCCAGCAGCCAGGGGACAGGGGCTAGCAATCAGCCCCAGCATTTT. This codes for CASSQGTGASNQPQHF.

V usage is TRBV5-6 and J usage is TRBJ1-5, with D uncertain. In germline, CDR1 is SGHDT, CDR2 YYEEEE. V was clipped by 5 bases and J by 3 bases, with 12 bases between them. The CDR3 contains 14 residues. CDR3 in amino acids: CASSRTGPNQPQHF. The CDR3 region has the DNA TGTGCCAGCAGTCGGACCGGGCCCAATCAGCCCCAGCATTTT.

In this sample, this clone turned up once. This chain links TRBV28 with TRBJ1-1; TRBD1 agrees at 8 bases. Germline values: CDR1 MDHEN, CDR2 SYDVKM. The CDR3 totals 13 residues. Trimming took 5 bases from V and 4 from J; bases not matched to a gene: 3. The CDR3 sequence is CASSEQGGTEAFF. CDR3 DNA: TGTGCCAGCAGTGAACAGGGGGGCACTGAAGCTTTCTTT.

The CDR3 spells CASSLLRQSGELFF. The DNA for the CDR3 is TGTGCCAGCAGCCTATTACGACAGTCCGGGGAGCTGTTTTTT. This chain links TRBV7-2 with TRBJ2-2; TRBD1 might be the D (5 bases). Germline CDR1 is SGHTA and CDR2 is FQGNSA. The V and J ends lost 5 bases and 6 bases respectively, with 13 bases between them. CDR3 length: 14 residues.

This clone was detected only a few times. V is TRBV10-3 and J is TRBJ2-2; unclear D gene. CDR3 size: 14 residues. The V gene lost 3 bases and the J gene lost 2 bases, with 7 bases spanning the gap. In germline, CDR1 is ENHRY, CDR2 SYGVKD. In DNA form, the CDR3 reads TGTGCCATCAGTGAAAATCCAAACACCGGGGAGCTGTTTTTT. This gives the protein CAISENPNTGELFF.

This clone was picked up a small number of times. The rearrangement links TRBV7-9 to TRBJ2-5; the match to TRBD2 covers 10 bases. CDR3 size: 15 residues. With 4 bases clipped from V and 1 base from J, the junction kept 3 bases outside the gene matches. Germline loops: CDR1 SEHNR, CDR2 FQNEAQ (reference sequence). The CDR3 reads CASSSGLAAQETQYF. The CDR3, as DNA: TGTGCCAGCAGCTCCGGACTAGCGGCCCAAGAGACCCAGTACTTC.

V gene TRBV29-1 combines with J gene TRBJ2-2; D remains unclear. The CDR3 length is 13 residues. The germline V and J ends were trimmed by 8 bases and 4 bases, with 14 bases remaining between them. Per germline, CDR1 SQVTM and CDR2 ANQGSEA. CDR3 amino acids: CSYRAPSTGELFF. The CDR3, as DNA: TGCAGCTACCGGGCCCCTAGCACCGGGGAGCTGTTTTTT.

This sequence joins TRBV6-5 and TRBJ1-4, with D possibly matching TRBD1 (6 bases). The CDR3 spans 15 residues. V shed 5 bases and J shed 5 bases, with 15 bases lying between them. Germline V gene lookup returns CDR1 MNHEY and CDR2 SVGAGI. The CDR3 nucleotides read TGTGCCAGCAGTAAACTACAGGGTTTAAATGAAAAACTGTTTTTT. Translating gives CASSKLQGLNEKLFF.

The chain joins TRBV19 to TRBJ2-2; TRBD2 aligns across 9 bases. The ends lost 5 bases at V and 4 bases at J; junction bases unmatched: 5. CDR1 LNHDA and CDR2 SQIVND come from the germline V gene (reference sequence). This CDR3 is 15 amino acids long. CDR3 sequence (DNA): TGTGCCAGTAGTTTCGCGGGGGGGGCCACCGGGGAGCTGTTTTTT. As protein: CASSFAGGATGELFF.

This clone was counted a few times. The V call is TRBV25-1, the J call TRBJ2-2; 9 nucleotides line up with TRBD1. V dropped 7 bases and J dropped 6; count of bases not matched to a gene: 9. The germline V gene has CDR1 MGHDK and CDR2 SYGVNS. This CDR3 has 15 amino acids. Here the CDR3 reads CASTLGTGRPGELFF. CDR3 DNA sequence: TGTGCCAGCACCCTAGGGACAGGGCGCCCCGGGGAGCTGTTTTTT.

This clone was picked up one time. The chain is built from TRBV2 and TRBJ2-7; the D gene is possibly TRBD1 (6 bases). V lost 8 bases, J lost 3 bases, and 11 bases lay in between. There are 12 residues in the CDR3. Germline-derived CDR1 and CDR2 are SNHLY and FYNNEI. CDR3 in amino acids: CASQDSRYEQYF. DNA of the CDR3: TGTGCCAGCCAGGACAGCCGCTACGAGCAGTACTTC.

The chain recombines TRBV4-3 with TRBJ1-2; TRBD1 agrees at 8 bases. The CDR3 totals 15 residues. V trimming: 4 bases; J trimming: 4 bases; junction bases outside the gene matches: 8. CDR1 and CDR2 from the germline V gene are LGHNA and YSLEER. The CDR3 bases are TGCGCCAGCAGCCCGTTTACAGGGGGGTCCTATGGCTACACCTTC. Translated: CASSPFTGGSYGYTF.

Turning to this clone: This sample includes further DNA sequences coding for the same CDR3. The rearrangement joins TRBV6-6 to TRBJ2-7; 9 bases are shared with TRBD1. CDR3 length: 15 amino acids. Unmatched junction bases numbered 9, after V lost 3 bases and J lost 6 bases. CDR1 MNHNY and CDR2 SVGAGI come from the germline V gene (reference sequence). As DNA, the CDR3 is TGTGCCAGCAGTTATACCTCCGGGACAGGGTCCGAGCAGTACTTC. Translation: CASSYTSGTGSEQYF.

This chain links TRBV9 with TRBJ2-3; TRBD2 is a possible D gene (5 bases). There are 15 residues in the CDR3. V was cut by 0 bases and J by 0 bases, with 8 bases left in between. Germline CDR1 reads SGDLS; CDR2 reads YYNGEE. Here the CDR3 DNA reads TGTGCCAGCAGCGTAGGACTATCTAGCACAGATACGCAGTATTTT. Translated: CASSVGLSSTDTQYF. The variable domain in full, with the rest retrieved from reference TRBV9 and TRBJ2-3, is DSGVTQTPKHLITATGQRVTLRCSPRSGDLSVYWYQQSLDQGLQFLIQYYNGEERAKGNILERFSAQQFPDLHSELNLSSLELGDSALYFCASSVGLSSTDTQYFGPGTRLTVL.

The chain combines TRBV6-1 with TRBJ1-2; no clear D gene. The CDR3 is 14 residues long. Germline V CDR1 and CDR2: MNHNS, SASEGT. The V end lost 3 bases, the J end lost 3 bases, and 11 bases lay between the germline ends. CDR3 in DNA: TGTGCCAGCAGTGACCCAGGTTTTGACTATGGCTACACCTTC. Translation gives CASSDPGFDYGYTF.

The chain links TRBV7-9 to TRBJ2-5; D uncertain. CDR1 is SEHNR, CDR2 FQNEAQ, per germline (reference sequence). The CDR3 totals 16 residues. The germline V and J ends were trimmed by 5 bases and 6 bases, with 22 bases remaining between them. The CDR3 nucleotides read TGTGCCAGCAGCGCCAGTGGGGTTCCAACGGAAAAGACCCAGTACTTC. Translating gives CASSASGVPTEKTQYF. Together with reference TRBV7-9 and TRBJ2-5, the CDR3 gives the full variable domain: DTGVSQNPRHKITKRGQNVTFRCDPISEHNRLYWYRQTLGQGPEFLTYFQNEAQLEKSRLLSDRFSAERPKGSFSTLEIQRTEQGDSAMYLCASSASGVPTEKTQYFGPGTRLLVL.

The rearrangement uses TRBV7-2 and TRBJ2-2; 8 nucleotides align to TRBD1. Per germline, CDR1 SGHTA and CDR2 FQGNSA. J gave up 2 bases and V 2 bases, and 4 bases lay outside the gene matches. The CDR3 extends over 16 amino acids. The CDR3 region is CASSLQGALNTGELFF. The CDR3 nucleotides are TGTGCCAGCAGCTTACAGGGGGCGCTTAACACCGGGGAGCTGTTTTTT.

The genes are TRBV6-6 and TRBJ1-1; TRBD1 might be the D (6 bases). The CDR3 is 14 amino acids. V was cut by 6 bases and J by 1 base, with 12 bases left in between. CDR1 MNHNY and CDR2 SVGAGI come from the germline V gene (reference sequence). Here the CDR3 reads CASSLRGGNTEAFF. The CDR3 DNA is TGTGCCAGCAGCCTCAGGGGTGGGAACACTGAAGCTTTCTTT.

This clone was seen just once. The chain has TRBV30 and TRBJ1-2; 12 bases are shared with TRBD1. Germline V CDR1 and CDR2: GTSNPN, SVGIG (reference sequence). CDR3 length: 17 residues. The trim removed 4 bases at V and 4 bases at J, leaving 13 bases unmatched. DNA of the CDR3: TGTGCCTGGAACCCGGGGACAGGGGGCGGCGGGGGCTATGGCTACACCTTC. Translating gives CAWNPGTGGGGGYGYTF.

The rearrangement joins TRBV13 to TRBJ1-2; 8 bases are a match to TRBD1. CDR1 is PRHDT, CDR2 FYEKMQ, per germline (reference sequence). The CDR3 has 14 amino acids. V lost 3 bases and J lost 4; bases outside the gene matches: 4. Here the CDR3 DNA reads TGTGCCAGCAGCTTGACAGGGGAGAGCTATGGCTACACCTTC. This gives the protein CASSLTGESYGYTF.

This chain links TRBV7-6 with TRBJ2-3; D is uncertain. Germline assignment: CDR1 SGHVS and CDR2 FNYEAQ. The length of the CDR3 is 14 residues. V lost 5 bases, J lost 5 bases, and 14 bases lay in between. CDR3 DNA sequence: TGTGCCAGCAGCAGAAAGGCCCGCGGAGATACGCAGTATTTT. The encoded protein is CASSRKARGDTQYF. Supplemented by reference TRBV7-6 and TRBJ2-3, the full variable domain reads GAGVSQSPRYKVTKRGQDVALRCDPISGHVSLYWYRQALGQGPEFLTYFNYEAQQDKSGLPNDRFSAERPEGSISTLTIQRTEQRDSAMYRCASSRKARGDTQYFGPGTRLTVL.

This rearrangement joins TRBV27 to TRBJ1-5; D is uncertain. V lost 4 bases to trimming and J lost 1 base, with 11 bases between them. The CDR3 runs 15 residues. Per germline, CDR1 MNHEY and CDR2 SMNVEV (reference sequence). The chain's CDR3 is CASSSGLGSNQPQHF. CDR3 DNA sequence: TGTGCCAGCAGTTCGGGTTTAGGGAGCAATCAGCCCCAGCATTTT.

This chain uses TRBV29-1 with TRBJ1-1; 10 bases are shared with TRBD1. The germline gives CDR1 SQVTM, CDR2 ANQGSEA. V shed 4 bases, J shed 4 bases, and the junction held 6 bases outside the gene matches. This CDR3 region has 14 residues. The CDR3 reads CSVGGDRGGTEAFF. The DNA of the CDR3 is TGCAGCGTTGGGGGGGACAGGGGAGGCACTGAAGCTTTCTTT.

The CDR3 sequence is CASSPSGINEQFF. In DNA, the CDR3 is TGTGCCAGCTCACCTTCGGGCATTAATGAGCAGTTCTTC. The rearrangement uses TRBV18 and TRBJ2-1; the D is unclear. The CDR3 totals 13 residues. The germline V gene encodes CDR1 KGHSH and CDR2 LQKENI. Between the trimmed V and J ends, which lost 3 bases and 7 bases, there was a span of 10 bases.

The rearrangement links TRBV27 to TRBJ2-3; 8 nucleotides agree with TRBD2. J gave up 2 bases and V 5 bases, and 9 bases lay outside the gene matches. The length of the CDR3 is 16 residues. CDR1 MNHEY and CDR2 SMNVEV come from the germline V gene (reference sequence). Here the CDR3 reads CASSPRGGRVTDTQYF. The CDR3 nucleotides read TGTGCCAGCAGTCCGCGCGGGGGGAGGGTCACAGATACGCAGTATTTT.

The chain links TRBV5-4 to TRBJ1-2; 9 nucleotides align to TRBD1. Germline-derived CDR1 and CDR2 are SGHNT and YYREEE (reference sequence). The V segment lost 2 bases and the J segment 0 bases; nucleotides outside the gene matches: 8. The CDR3 has 17 residues. The chain's CDR3 is CASSFVGRTGANYGYTF. The CDR3 nucleotides are TGTGCCAGCAGCTTCGTTGGTCGGACAGGGGCTAACTATGGCTACACCTTC. The full variable domain, completed using reference TRBV5-4 and TRBJ1-2, is ETGVTQSPTHLIKTRGQQVTLRCSSQSGHNTVSWYQQALGQGPQFIFQYYREEENGRGNFPPRFSGLQFPNYSSELNVNALELDDSALYLCASSFVGRTGANYGYTFGSGTRLTVV.

This chain joins TRBV7-2 and TRBJ2-5; unclear D gene. CDR1 SGHTA and CDR2 FQGNSA come from the germline V gene. This CDR3 has 14 residues. V was trimmed by 1 base and J by 4 bases, leaving 10 bases between them. CDR3 nucleotides: TGTGCCAGCAGCTTAGGCTCCCTAGTAGAGACCCAGTACTTC. This sequence encodes CASSLGSLVETQYF.